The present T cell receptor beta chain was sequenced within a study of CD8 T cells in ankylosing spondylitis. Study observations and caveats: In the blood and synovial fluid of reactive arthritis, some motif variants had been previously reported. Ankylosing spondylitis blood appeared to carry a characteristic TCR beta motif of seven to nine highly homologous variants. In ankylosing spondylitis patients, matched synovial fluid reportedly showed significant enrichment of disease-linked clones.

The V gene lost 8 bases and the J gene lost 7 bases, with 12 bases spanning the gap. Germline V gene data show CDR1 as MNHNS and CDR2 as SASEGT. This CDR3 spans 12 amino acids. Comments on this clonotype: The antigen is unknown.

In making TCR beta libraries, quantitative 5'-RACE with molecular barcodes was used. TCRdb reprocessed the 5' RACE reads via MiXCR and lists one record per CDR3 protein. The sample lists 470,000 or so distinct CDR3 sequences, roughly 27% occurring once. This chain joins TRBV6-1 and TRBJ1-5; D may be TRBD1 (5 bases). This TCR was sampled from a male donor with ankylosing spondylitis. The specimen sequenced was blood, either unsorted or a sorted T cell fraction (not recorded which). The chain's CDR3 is CASVQQDQPQHF. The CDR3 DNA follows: TGTGCCAGCGTCCAACAGGACCAGCCCCAGCATTTT.